These 4 T cell receptor beta chains share one sample of origin, sequenced in a study of blood T cell repertoires in COVID-19. Here immunoSEQ multiplex PCR was the method, and the copy in TCRdb shows in-frame clones only, minus some. This table holds around 200,000 clones, about 82% found once. Sequenced sample: peripheral blood. Receptors were obtained from a woman older than 75 with acute or convalescent COVID-19.

The J gene is TRBJ2-4, the V gene TRBV28, with D tentatively TRBD1 (6 bases). The CDR3 has 14 residues. CDR1 is MDHEN, CDR2 SYDVKM, per germline. V lost 5 bases and J lost 9, with 17 bases in between. The CDR3, as DNA: TGTGCCAGCAGTCTCCCGACAGGTTTTGGCATTCAGTACTTC. Residues: CASSLPTGFGIQYF.

The chain employs TRBV29-1 and TRBJ2-1; TRBD2 might be the D (5 bases). The V gene's germline CDR1 is SQVTM and CDR2 ANQGSEA. Deletions cut 5 bases from V and 9 bases from J, with 11 bases between. The CDR3 is 11 residues long. The DNA of the CDR3 is TGCAGCGTTCGAGGGTCCGGTGAGCAGTTCTTC. Translating gives CSVRGSGEQFF.

V and J are TRBV7-2 and TRBJ2-3, with 10 nucleotides matching TRBD2. Germline V CDR1 and CDR2: SGHTA, FQGNSA. The CDR3 is 19 amino acids. V was clipped by 4 bases and J by 2 bases; unmatched bases: 15. CDR3 residues: CASSSILAGAFIITDTQYF. DNA for the CDR3: TGTGCCAGCAGCTCTATTCTAGCGGGGGCCTTTATAATCACAGATACGCAGTATTTT.

The CDR3: CAISDPSGRSGELFF. For the CDR3, the DNA is TGTGCCATCAGTGACCCTAGCGGGAGGTCCGGGGAGCTGTTTTTT. The genes are TRBV10-3 and TRBJ2-2; 11 bases align to TRBD2. Germline CDR1 ENHRY, CDR2 SYGVKD. CDR3 length: 15 residues. Unmatched junction bases numbered 3, after V lost 3 bases and J lost 6 bases.